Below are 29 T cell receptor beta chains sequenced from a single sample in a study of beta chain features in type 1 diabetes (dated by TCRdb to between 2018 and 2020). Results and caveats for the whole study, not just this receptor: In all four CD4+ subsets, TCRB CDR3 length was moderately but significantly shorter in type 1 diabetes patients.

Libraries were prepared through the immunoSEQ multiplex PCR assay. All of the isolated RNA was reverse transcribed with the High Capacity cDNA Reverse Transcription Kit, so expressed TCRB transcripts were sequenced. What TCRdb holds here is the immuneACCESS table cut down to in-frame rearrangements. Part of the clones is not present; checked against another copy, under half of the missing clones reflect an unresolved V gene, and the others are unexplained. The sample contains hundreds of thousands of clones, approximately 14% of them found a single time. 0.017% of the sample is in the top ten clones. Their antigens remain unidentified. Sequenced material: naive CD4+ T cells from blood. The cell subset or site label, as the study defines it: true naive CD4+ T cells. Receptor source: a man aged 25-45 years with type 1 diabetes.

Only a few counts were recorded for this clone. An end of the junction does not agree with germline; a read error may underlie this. The CDR3 DNA is TGTGCCAGCAACTTGGGGGGGGGAACTAACTATGGCTACACCTTC. Its protein is CASNLGGGTNYGYTF. V gene TRBV5-8 combines with J gene TRBJ1-2, with D maybe TRBD1 (5 bases). CDR3 length: 15 amino acids. Per the germline V gene, CDR1 is SGHTS and CDR2 is YDEGEE.

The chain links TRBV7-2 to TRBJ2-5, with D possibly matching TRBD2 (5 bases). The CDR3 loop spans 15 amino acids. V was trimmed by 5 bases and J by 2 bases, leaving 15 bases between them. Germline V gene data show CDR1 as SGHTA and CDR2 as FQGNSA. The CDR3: CASSRGHPGQETQYF. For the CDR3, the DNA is TGTGCCAGCAGCAGAGGGCACCCCGGACAAGAGACCCAGTACTTC. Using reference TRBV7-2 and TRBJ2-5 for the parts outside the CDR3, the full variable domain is GAGVSQSPSNKVTEKGKDVELRCDPISGHTALYWYRQSLGQGLEFLIYFQGNSAPDKSGLPSDRFSAERTGGSVSTLTIQRTQQEDSAVYLCASSRGHPGQETQYFGPGTRLLVL.

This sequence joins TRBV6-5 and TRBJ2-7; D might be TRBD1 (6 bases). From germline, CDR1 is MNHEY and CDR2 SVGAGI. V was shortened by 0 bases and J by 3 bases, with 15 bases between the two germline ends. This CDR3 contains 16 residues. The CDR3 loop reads CASSYSGGSENYEQYF. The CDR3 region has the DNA TGTGCCAGCAGTTACTCAGGGGGTTCGGAGAACTACGAGCAGTACTTC.

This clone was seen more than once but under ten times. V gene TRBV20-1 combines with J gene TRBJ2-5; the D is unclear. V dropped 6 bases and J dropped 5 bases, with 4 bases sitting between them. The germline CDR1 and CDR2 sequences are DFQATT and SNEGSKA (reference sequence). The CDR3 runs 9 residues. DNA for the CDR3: TGCAGTGCCCCGGAGACCCAGTACTTC. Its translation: CSAPETQYF.

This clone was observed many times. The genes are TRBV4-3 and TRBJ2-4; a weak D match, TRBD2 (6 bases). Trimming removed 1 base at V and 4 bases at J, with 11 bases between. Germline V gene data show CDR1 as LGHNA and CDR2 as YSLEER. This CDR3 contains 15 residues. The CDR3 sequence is CASSQAEGRKNIQYF. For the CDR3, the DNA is TGCGCCAGCAGCCAAGCGGAGGGGAGGAAAAACATTCAGTACTTC.

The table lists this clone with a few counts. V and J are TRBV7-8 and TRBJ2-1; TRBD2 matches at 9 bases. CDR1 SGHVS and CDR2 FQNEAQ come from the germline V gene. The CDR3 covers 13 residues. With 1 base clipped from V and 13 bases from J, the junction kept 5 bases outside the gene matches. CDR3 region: CASSLGGSGRQFF. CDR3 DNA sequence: TGTGCCAGCAGCTTAGGAGGTAGCGGGAGACAGTTCTTC.

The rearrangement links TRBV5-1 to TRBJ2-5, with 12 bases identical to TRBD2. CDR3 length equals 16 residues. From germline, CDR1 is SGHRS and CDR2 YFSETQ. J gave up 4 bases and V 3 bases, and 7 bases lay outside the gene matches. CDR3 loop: CASSSWPTSGRETQYF. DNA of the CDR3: TGCGCCAGCAGCTCCTGGCCGACTAGCGGGAGAGAGACCCAGTACTTC.

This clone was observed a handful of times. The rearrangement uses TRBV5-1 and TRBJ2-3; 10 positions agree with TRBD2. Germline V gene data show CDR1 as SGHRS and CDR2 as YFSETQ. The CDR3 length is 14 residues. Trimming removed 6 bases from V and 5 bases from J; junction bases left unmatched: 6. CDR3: CASILAGVGDTQYF. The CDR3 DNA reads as TGCGCCAGCATTCTAGCGGGAGTAGGAGATACGCAGTATTTT.

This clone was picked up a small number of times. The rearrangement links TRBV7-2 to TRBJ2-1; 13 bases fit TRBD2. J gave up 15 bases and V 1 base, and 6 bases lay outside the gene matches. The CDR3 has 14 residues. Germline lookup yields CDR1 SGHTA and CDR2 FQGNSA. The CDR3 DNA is TGTGCCAGCAGCTTAGAGGGACTAGCGGGGATAAGGTTCTTC. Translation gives CASSLEGLAGIRFF.

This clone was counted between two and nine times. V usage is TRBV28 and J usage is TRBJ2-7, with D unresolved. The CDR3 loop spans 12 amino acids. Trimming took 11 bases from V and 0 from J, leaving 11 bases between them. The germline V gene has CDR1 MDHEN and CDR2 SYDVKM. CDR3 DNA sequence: TGTGCCGCGGCCGAGGTCTCCTACGAGCAGTACTTC. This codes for CAAAEVSYEQYF. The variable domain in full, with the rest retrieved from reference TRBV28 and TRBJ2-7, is DVKVTQSSRYLVKRTGEKVFLECVQDMDHENMFWYRQDPGLGLRLIYFSYDVKMKEKGDIPEGYSVSREKKERFSLILESASTNQTSMYLCAAAEVSYEQYFGPGTRLTVT.

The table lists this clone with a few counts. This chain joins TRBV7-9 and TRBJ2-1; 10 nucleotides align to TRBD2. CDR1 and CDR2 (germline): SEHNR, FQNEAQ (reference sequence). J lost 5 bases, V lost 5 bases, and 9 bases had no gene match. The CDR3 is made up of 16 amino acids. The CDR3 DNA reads TGTGCCAGCAGCGCCCGAACTACTAGCGGGGACAATGAGCAGTTCTTC. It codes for CASSARTTSGDNEQFF.

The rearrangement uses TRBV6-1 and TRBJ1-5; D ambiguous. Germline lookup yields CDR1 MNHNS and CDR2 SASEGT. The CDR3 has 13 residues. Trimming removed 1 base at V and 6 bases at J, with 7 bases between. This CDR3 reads CASSEGNFQPQHF. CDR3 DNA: TGTGCCAGCAGTGAAGGTAATTTTCAGCCCCAGCATTTT.

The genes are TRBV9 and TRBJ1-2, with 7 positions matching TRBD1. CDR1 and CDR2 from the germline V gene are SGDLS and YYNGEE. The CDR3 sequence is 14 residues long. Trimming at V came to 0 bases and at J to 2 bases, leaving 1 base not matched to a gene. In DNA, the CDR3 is TGTGCCAGCAGCGTAGTGACAGGGAACTATGGCTACACCTTC. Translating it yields CASSVVTGNYGYTF.

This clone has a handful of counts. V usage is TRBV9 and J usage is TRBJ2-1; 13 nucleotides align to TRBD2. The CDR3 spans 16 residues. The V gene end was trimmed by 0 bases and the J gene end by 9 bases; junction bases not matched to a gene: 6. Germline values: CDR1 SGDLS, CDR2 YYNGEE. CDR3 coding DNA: TGTGCCAGCAGCGTAGCAGGGACTAGCGGGACCCGTGAGCAGTTCTTC. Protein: CASSVAGTSGTREQFF. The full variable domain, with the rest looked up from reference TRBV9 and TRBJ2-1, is DSGVTQTPKHLITATGQRVTLRCSPRSGDLSVYWYQQSLDQGLQFLIQYYNGEERAKGNILERFSAQQFPDLHSELNLSSLELGDSALYFCASSVAGTSGTREQFFGPGTRLTVL.

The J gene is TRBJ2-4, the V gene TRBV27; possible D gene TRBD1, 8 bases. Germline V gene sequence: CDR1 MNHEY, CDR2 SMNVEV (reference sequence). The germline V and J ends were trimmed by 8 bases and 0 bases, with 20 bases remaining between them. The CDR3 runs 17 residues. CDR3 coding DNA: TGTGCCAGCCAGGGGGCCGGGGCGGGAGAAGCCAAAAACATTCAGTACTTC. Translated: CASQGAGAGEAKNIQYF.

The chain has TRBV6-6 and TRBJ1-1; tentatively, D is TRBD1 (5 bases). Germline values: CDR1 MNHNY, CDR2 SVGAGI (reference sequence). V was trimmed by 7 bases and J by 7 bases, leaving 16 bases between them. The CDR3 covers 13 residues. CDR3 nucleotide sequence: TGTGCCAGCATACGGGACTCCGGGGGTGAAGCTTTCTTT. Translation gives CASIRDSGGEAFF.

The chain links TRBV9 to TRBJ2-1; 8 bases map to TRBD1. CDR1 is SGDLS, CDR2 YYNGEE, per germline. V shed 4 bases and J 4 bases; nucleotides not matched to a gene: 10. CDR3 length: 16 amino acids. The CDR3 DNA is TGTGCCAGCAGCCGTACCGGGACAGGAGGTTACAATGAGCAGTTCTTC. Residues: CASSRTGTGGYNEQFF. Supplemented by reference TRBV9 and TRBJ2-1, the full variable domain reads DSGVTQTPKHLITATGQRVTLRCSPRSGDLSVYWYQQSLDQGLQFLIQYYNGEERAKGNILERFSAQQFPDLHSELNLSSLELGDSALYFCASSRTGTGGYNEQFFGPGTRLTVL.

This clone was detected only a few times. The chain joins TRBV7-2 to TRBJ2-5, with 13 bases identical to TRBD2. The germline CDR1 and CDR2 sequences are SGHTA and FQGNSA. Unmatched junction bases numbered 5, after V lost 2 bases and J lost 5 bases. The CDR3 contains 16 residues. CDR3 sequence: CASSLTSGRASETQYF. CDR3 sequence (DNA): TGTGCCAGCAGCTTAACTAGCGGGAGGGCCTCGGAGACCCAGTACTTC.

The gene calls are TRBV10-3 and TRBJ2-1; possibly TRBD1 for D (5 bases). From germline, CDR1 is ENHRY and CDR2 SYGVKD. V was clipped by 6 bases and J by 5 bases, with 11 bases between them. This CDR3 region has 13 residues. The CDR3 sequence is CAISAGYNNEQFF. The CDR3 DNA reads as TGTGCCATCAGCGCAGGGTACAACAATGAGCAGTTCTTC.

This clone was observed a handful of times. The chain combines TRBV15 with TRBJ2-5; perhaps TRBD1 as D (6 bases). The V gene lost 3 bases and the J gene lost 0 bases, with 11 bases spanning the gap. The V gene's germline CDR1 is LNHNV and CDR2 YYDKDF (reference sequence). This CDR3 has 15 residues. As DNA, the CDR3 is TGTGCCACCAGCAGCAAAACAGGGTACCAAGAGACCCAGTACTTC. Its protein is CATSSKTGYQETQYF.

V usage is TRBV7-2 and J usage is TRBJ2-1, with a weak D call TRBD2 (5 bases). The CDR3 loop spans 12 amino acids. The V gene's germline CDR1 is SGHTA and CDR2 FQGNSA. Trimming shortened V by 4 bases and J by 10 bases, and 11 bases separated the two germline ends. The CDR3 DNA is TGTGCCAGCAGCTACGACTACACCGAGCAGTTCTTC. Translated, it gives CASSYDYTEQFF.

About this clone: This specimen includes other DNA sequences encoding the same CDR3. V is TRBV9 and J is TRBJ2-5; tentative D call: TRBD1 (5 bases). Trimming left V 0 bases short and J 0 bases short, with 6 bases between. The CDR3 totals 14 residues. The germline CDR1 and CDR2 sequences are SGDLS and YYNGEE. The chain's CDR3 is CASSVAGYQETQYF. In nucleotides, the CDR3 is TGTGCCAGCAGCGTAGCAGGGTACCAAGAGACCCAGTACTTC. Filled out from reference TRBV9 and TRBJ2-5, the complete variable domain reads DSGVTQTPKHLITATGQRVTLRCSPRSGDLSVYWYQQSLDQGLQFLIQYYNGEERAKGNILERFSAQQFPDLHSELNLSSLELGDSALYFCASSVAGYQETQYFGPGTRLLVL.

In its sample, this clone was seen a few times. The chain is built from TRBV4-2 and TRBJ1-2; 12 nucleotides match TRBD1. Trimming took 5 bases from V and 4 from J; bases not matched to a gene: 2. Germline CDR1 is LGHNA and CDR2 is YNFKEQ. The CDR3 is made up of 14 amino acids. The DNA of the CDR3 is TGTGCCAGCAGCGGGACAGGGGGCCCCTATGGCTACACCTTC. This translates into CASSGTGGPYGYTF.

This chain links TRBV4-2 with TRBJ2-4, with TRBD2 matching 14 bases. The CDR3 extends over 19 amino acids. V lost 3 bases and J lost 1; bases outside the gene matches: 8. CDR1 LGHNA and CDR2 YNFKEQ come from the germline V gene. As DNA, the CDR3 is TGTGCCAGCAGCCAGGAGGGGACTAGCGGGAGCGTTGCCAAAAACATTCAGTACTTC. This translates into CASSQEGTSGSVAKNIQYF.

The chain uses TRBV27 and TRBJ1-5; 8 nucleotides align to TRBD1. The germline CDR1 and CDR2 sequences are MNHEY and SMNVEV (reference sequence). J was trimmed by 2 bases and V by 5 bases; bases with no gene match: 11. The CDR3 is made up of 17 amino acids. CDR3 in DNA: TGTGCCAGCAGTCCTTCATCCCGGGACAGGCGCAATCAGCCCCAGCATTTT. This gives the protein CASSPSSRDRRNQPQHF.

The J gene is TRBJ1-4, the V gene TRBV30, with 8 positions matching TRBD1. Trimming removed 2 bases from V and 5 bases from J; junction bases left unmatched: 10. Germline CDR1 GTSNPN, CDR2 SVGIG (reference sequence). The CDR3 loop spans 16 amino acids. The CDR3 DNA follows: TGTGCCTGGAGTCCCCTCCGACAGGGGAGGAATGAAAAACTGTTTTTT. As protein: CAWSPLRQGRNEKLFF.

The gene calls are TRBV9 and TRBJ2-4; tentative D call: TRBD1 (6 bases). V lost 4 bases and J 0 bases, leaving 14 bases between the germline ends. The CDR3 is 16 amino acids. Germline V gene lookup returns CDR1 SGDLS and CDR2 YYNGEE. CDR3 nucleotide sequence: TGTGCCAGCAGCCCCGGGACAAATCTAGCCAAAAACATTCAGTACTTC. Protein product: CASSPGTNLAKNIQYF. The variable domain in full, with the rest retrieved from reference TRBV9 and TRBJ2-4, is DSGVTQTPKHLITATGQRVTLRCSPRSGDLSVYWYQQSLDQGLQFLIQYYNGEERAKGNILERFSAQQFPDLHSELNLSSLELGDSALYFCASSPGTNLAKNIQYFGAGTRLSVL.

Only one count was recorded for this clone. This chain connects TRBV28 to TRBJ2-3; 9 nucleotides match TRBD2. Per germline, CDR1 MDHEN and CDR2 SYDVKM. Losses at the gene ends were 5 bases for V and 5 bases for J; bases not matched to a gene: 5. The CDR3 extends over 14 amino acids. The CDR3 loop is CASSDSGSGDTQYF. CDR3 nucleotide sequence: TGTGCCAGCAGTGATAGCGGGAGTGGAGATACGCAGTATTTT.

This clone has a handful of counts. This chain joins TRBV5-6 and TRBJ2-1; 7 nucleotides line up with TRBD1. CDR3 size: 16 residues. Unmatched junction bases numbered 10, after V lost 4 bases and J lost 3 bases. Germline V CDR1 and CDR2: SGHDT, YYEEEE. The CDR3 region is CASSPPGQSLYNEQFF. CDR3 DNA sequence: TGTGCCAGCAGCCCCCCGGGACAGAGCCTCTACAATGAGCAGTTCTTC.